The 25 T cell receptor beta chains presented below share a single source sample, sequenced in a study of monozygotic twins with inflammatory bowel disease. From the 5' RACE reads, TCRdb lists one entry per CDR3 protein and no DNA. This repertoire includes 300,000 to 350,000 distinct CDR3 sequences. The specimen was blood. The receptors shown here come from a human donor with ulcerative colitis or Crohn's disease, or a healthy co-twin of an affected twin (not recorded which).

The chain links TRBV25-1 to TRBJ2-5; TCRdb gives TRBD2 as the D gene, but with no DNA this cannot be confirmed. The germline CDR1 and CDR2 sequences are MGHDK and SYGVNS. The CDR3 extends over 13 amino acids. The CDR3 reads CASNYAGERAQYF.

The chain is built from TRBV12-3 or TRBV12-4 and TRBJ1-2. The CDR3 has 12 amino acids. This CDR3 is CASSYGVYGYTF.

The rearrangement links TRBV28 to TRBJ1-1. CDR3 length: 15 amino acids. CDR1 and CDR2 (germline): MDHEN, SYDVKM. The CDR3 is CASSPGVTRNTEAFF. Filled out from reference TRBV28 and TRBJ1-1, the complete variable domain reads DVKVTQSSRYLVKRTGEKVFLECVQDMDHENMFWYRQDPGLGLRLIYFSYDVKMKEKGDIPEGYSVSREKKERFSLILESASTNQTSMYLCASSPGVTRNTEAFFGQGTRLTVV.

The V call is TRBV4-3, the J call TRBJ1-1; TCRdb indicates TRBD1, and absent DNA this call remains unverified. CDR3 size: 14 residues. Per germline, CDR1 LGHNA and CDR2 YSLEER. CDR3: CASSHDKGDTEAFF.

This chain joins TRBV14 and TRBJ2-3; as DNA is missing, the TRBD2 call by TCRdb cannot be tested. The CDR3 is 15 residues long. Germline-derived CDR1 and CDR2 are SGHDN and FVKESK. The chain's CDR3 is CASSQRWRLGDTQYF.

V is TRBV7-8 and J is TRBJ2-7. The CDR3 is 11 amino acids. Per the germline V gene, CDR1 is SGHVS and CDR2 is FQNEAQ. The chain's CDR3 is CASTSAYEQYF.

The chain links TRBV20-1 to TRBJ2-5; TCRdb lists TRBD1, though no DNA is available to test this call. The germline CDR1 and CDR2 sequences are DFQATT and SNEGSKA (reference sequence). This CDR3 has 14 amino acids. The CDR3 reads CSARDLQGQETQYF.

The V and J genes are TRBV20-1 and TRBJ2-1; TCRdb picks TRBD2, but there is no DNA to check that call. This CDR3 is built from 17 residues. Germline V gene data show CDR1 as DFQATT and CDR2 as SNEGSKA (reference sequence). The CDR3 region is CSASPFVAVSSYNEQFF.

The chain recombines TRBV29-1 with TRBJ1-1. CDR1 is SQVTM and CDR2 is ANQGSEA in the germline V gene. The CDR3 has 12 residues. This chain's CDR3 is CSGNPMNTEAFF.

The gene calls are TRBV29-1 and TRBJ2-7; lacking DNA, the TRBD1 call made by TCRdb goes unchecked. Germline-derived CDR1 and CDR2 are SQVTM and ANQGSEA. This CDR3 is 15 amino acids long. CDR3 amino acids: CSVGKTGTSSYEQYF.

The CDR3 spells CASSQGGSPGNTIYF. The chain is built from TRBV4-3 and TRBJ1-3. From germline, CDR1 is LGHNA and CDR2 YSLEER. The CDR3 is 15 residues long.

The rearrangement uses TRBV2 and TRBJ2-1; there is no DNA to check the TCRdb D call of TRBD2. The CDR3 runs to 15 residues. Germline V gene sequence: CDR1 SNHLY, CDR2 FYNNEI. The CDR3 loop is CASSDGSGGLNEQFF.

J is TRBJ2-7 and V is TRBV28; there is no DNA to check the TCRdb D call of TRBD1. Germline V gene lookup returns CDR1 MDHEN and CDR2 SYDVKM. The CDR3 is 12 residues long. CDR3: CASSPRVYEQYF.

The V call is TRBV5-5, the J call TRBJ2-5. The CDR3 runs to 14 residues. Per germline, CDR1 SGHKS and CDR2 YYEKEE (reference sequence). The CDR3 sequence is CASSLSAYQETQYF. Combining the CDR3 with reference TRBV5-5 and TRBJ2-5 gives the whole variable domain DAGVTQSPTHLIKTRGQQVTLRCSPISGHKSVSWYQQVLGQGPQFIFQYYEKEERGRGNFPDRFSARQFPNYSSELNVNALLLGDSALYLCASSLSAYQETQYFGPGTRLLVL.

The V and J genes are TRBV7-2 and TRBJ1-1; the TCRdb call, TRBD1, lacks DNA for checking. Germline CDR1 reads SGHTA; CDR2 reads FQGNSA. This CDR3 contains 13 residues. The CDR3 is CATGTSMNTEAFF.

The rearrangement joins TRBV18 to TRBJ1-1; TCRdb returns TRBD1, unconfirmable since there is no DNA. Germline V gene sequence: CDR1 KGHSH, CDR2 LQKENI. CDR3 length: 15 residues. The CDR3 sequence: CASSPPNRENTEAFF.

The chain combines TRBV19 with TRBJ1-5. Germline loops: CDR1 LNHDA, CDR2 SQIVND (reference sequence). The CDR3 extends over 14 amino acids. The CDR3 loop reads CASSIDTSNQPQHF.

V and J are TRBV7-9 and TRBJ2-1; lacking DNA, the TRBD2 call made by TCRdb goes unchecked. The CDR3 length is 15 residues. CDR1 is SEHNR, CDR2 FQNEAQ, per germline (reference sequence). CDR3 sequence reads: CASSLWTSGNNEQFF.

This chain links TRBV7-2 with TRBJ2-7; TCRdb indicates TRBD2, and absent DNA this call remains unverified. The CDR3 runs 13 residues. Germline CDR1 reads SGHTA; CDR2 reads FQGNSA. This CDR3 reads CASSPMGPREQYF.

V gene TRBV30 combines with J gene TRBJ1-5; the TCRdb D gene call, TRBD1, has no DNA to confirm it. This CDR3 has 13 residues. Germline values: CDR1 GTSNPN, CDR2 SVGIG (reference sequence). This CDR3 is CAWRDRNNQPQHF.

The chain is built from TRBV7-2 and TRBJ2-1; TCRdb calls TRBD2, which cannot be checked without DNA. This CDR3 region has 15 residues. Germline CDR1 is SGHTA and CDR2 is FQGNSA. CDR3 amino acids: CASSPVGLHKTEQFF.

V is TRBV5-8 and J is TRBJ1-6. Germline assignment: CDR1 SGHTS and CDR2 YDEGEE. This CDR3 has 15 residues. CDR3 sequence: CASSLGRGYNSPLHF.

The chain links TRBV12-3 or TRBV12-4 to TRBJ2-1. The CDR3 runs to 12 residues. CDR3 in amino acids: CASTWVRNEQFF.

This chain links TRBV5-1 with TRBJ1-1; TCRdb names TRBD1, which stays unverified in the absence of DNA. Germline V gives CDR1 SGHRS, CDR2 YFSETQ. The CDR3 is 14 residues long. CDR3 sequence: CASSGLQGGTEAFF.

The chain combines TRBV28 with TRBJ2-1; no DNA is available, so the TRBD2 call from TCRdb remains unchecked. Germline V gene sequence: CDR1 MDHEN, CDR2 SYDVKM. The CDR3 consists of 12 residues. The CDR3 protein is CASGRLALEQFF.